Shown below are 2 T cell receptor beta chains from a single sample sequenced in a study of blood T cell repertoires in COVID-19. This table comes from immunoSEQ multiplex PCR, and its TCRdb copy is limited to in-frame clones, with some not included. The sample lists some 360,000 clones, more than 70% occurring once. The sample was peripheral blood. The receptors shown here come from a woman in her sixties with COVID-19, enrolled during active disease.

This rearrangement joins TRBV6-6 to TRBJ2-2, with TRBD1 matching over 8 bases. The J segment lost 1 base and the V segment lost 6 bases, leaving 1 base of the junction unmatched. The CDR3 is 14 residues long. Germline CDR1 reads MNHNY; CDR2 reads SVGAGI (reference sequence). Written as DNA, the CDR3 is TGTGCCAGCAGAACAGGGGGGAACACCGGGGAGCTGTTTTTT. Translated, it gives CASRTGGNTGELFF.

V gene TRBV5-5 combines with J gene TRBJ2-3; perhaps TRBD2 as D (6 bases). Germline V lookup: CDR1 SGHKS, CDR2 YYEKEE (reference sequence). The CDR3 is made up of 15 amino acids. Between the trimmed V and J ends, which lost 0 bases and 3 bases, there was a span of 11 bases. DNA for the CDR3: TGTGCCAGCAGCTTGGCCCCCGCGGGGACAGATACGCAGTATTTT. It encodes CASSLAPAGTDTQYF.